One sample yielded the 25 T cell receptor beta chains listed below, sequenced in a study of cytomegalovirus exposure and HLA in healthy donors. PCR was performed using 60 Vbeta and 13 Jbeta primers. The method was immunoSEQ multiplex PCR; TCRdb's version includes in-frame clones alone and lacks a portion of them. Of 150,000 to 200,000 clones in the sample, approximately 80% are singletons; the top ten hold approximately 2.1%. The sample consisted of PBMCs. The receptors derive from a woman aged 18-29 years in good health and CMV-seronegative.

This chain joins TRBV18 and TRBJ1-1; maybe TRBD1 (6 bases). Per the germline V gene, CDR1 is KGHSH and CDR2 is LQKENI. The germline V and J ends were trimmed by 4 bases and 7 bases, with 19 bases remaining between them. The CDR3 extends over 15 amino acids. The CDR3 here is CASSRDPTGGGEAFF. CDR3 nucleotide sequence: TGTGCCAGCTCACGGGATCCGACGGGAGGGGGTGAAGCTTTCTTT.

The rearrangement joins TRBV11-2 to TRBJ2-3; TRBD2 matches at 8 bases. V lost 1 base to trimming and J lost 0 bases; unmatched junction nucleotides: 9. This CDR3 is built from 18 residues. CDR1 and CDR2 (germline): SGHAT, FQNNGV. The CDR3 DNA is TGTGCCAGCAGCTTAGCTTCCGGGGGGGGCTTAAGCACAGATACGCAGTATTTT. Its translation is CASSLASGGGLSTDTQYF.

This clone was observed a few times. The V gene is TRBV18, the J gene TRBJ2-7; D may be TRBD1 (5 bases). The ends were cut back, 2 bases at V and 6 bases at J, with 14 bases in the middle. There are 14 residues in the CDR3. In germline, CDR1 is KGHSH, CDR2 LQKENI. As DNA, the CDR3 is TGTGCCAGCTCACCAAGTGTAACAGGCGGCGAGCAGTACTTC. It is translated as CASSPSVTGGEQYF.

This clone has just a few counts. The chain recombines TRBV2 with TRBJ1-1; 7 bases match TRBD1. This CDR3 has 14 amino acids. J lost 4 bases, V lost 6 bases, and 8 bases had no gene match. Germline V gene data show CDR1 as SNHLY and CDR2 as FYNNEI. The CDR3 sequence is CASSSQGILTEAFF. The CDR3 nucleotides are TGTGCCAGCAGCTCACAGGGGATACTCACTGAAGCTTTCTTT. The variable domain in full, with the rest retrieved from reference TRBV2 and TRBJ1-1, is EPEVTQTPSHQVTQMGQEVILRCVPISNHLYFYWYRQILGQKVEFLVSFYNNEISEKSEIFDDQFSVERPDGSNFTLKIRSTKLEDSAMYFCASSSQGILTEAFFGQGTRLTVV.

The chain has TRBV16 and TRBJ2-6; 8 bases map to TRBD2. The trim removed 1 base at V and 4 bases at J, leaving 9 bases unmatched. CDR1 and CDR2 from the germline V gene are KGHSY and FQNENV. This CDR3 is built from 18 residues. CDR3 coding DNA: TGTGCCAGCAGCCAATTGGACGGGGGGGCGATAGGGGCCAACGTCCTGACTTTC. This sequence encodes CASSQLDGGAIGANVLTF.

This sequence joins TRBV5-1 and TRBJ2-4; D is possibly TRBD1 (6 bases). The CDR3 consists of 15 residues. The germline CDR1 and CDR2 sequences are SGHRS and YFSETQ. V was trimmed by 0 bases and J by 1 base, leaving 8 bases between them. The CDR3: CASSLERGAKNIQYF. The CDR3 nucleotides are TGCGCCAGCAGCTTGGAGAGGGGGGCCAAAAACATTCAGTACTTC.

The chain carries TRBV11-2 and TRBJ1-6; possibly TRBD1 for D (5 bases). The CDR3 consists of 17 residues. The germline V and J ends were trimmed by 5 bases and 6 bases, with 20 bases remaining between them. Per the germline V gene, CDR1 is SGHAT and CDR2 is FQNNGV. The CDR3 region is CASSPDVRSGGNSPLHF. DNA of the CDR3: TGTGCCAGCAGCCCTGACGTACGGTCGGGGGGTAATTCACCCCTCCACTTT.

Note on this clone: The same CDR3 can be traced to other DNA sequences in this sample. J is TRBJ2-7 and V is TRBV2; the match to TRBD1 covers 8 bases. After removal of 3 bases from V and 2 bases from J, the junction contained 3 bases not matched to a gene. This CDR3 is 14 amino acids long. Germline V gene lookup returns CDR1 SNHLY and CDR2 FYNNEI. CDR3 loop: CASSEQGATYEQYF. CDR3 bases: TGTGCCAGCAGTGAGCAGGGGGCTACCTACGAGCAGTACTTC.

This clone was seen more than once but under ten times. The V and J genes are TRBV6-1 and TRBJ1-5; a possible D gene is TRBD1 (6 bases). Looked up from germline, CDR1 is MNHNS and CDR2 is SASEGT. CDR3 length: 15 amino acids. V lost 1 base, J lost 3 bases, and 10 bases lay in between. For the CDR3, the DNA is TGTGCCAGCAGTGAAGGGGACACCCTCAATCAGCCCCAGCATTTT. Translating gives CASSEGDTLNQPQHF.

The J gene is TRBJ2-1, the V gene TRBV28; 11 nucleotides align to TRBD2. This CDR3 is 16 amino acids long. Germline V gene data show CDR1 as MDHEN and CDR2 as SYDVKM. V gave up 0 bases and J gave up 7 bases; unmatched junction bases: 5. CDR3: CASSLWTSGKSNEQFF. In DNA form, the CDR3 reads TGTGCCAGCAGTTTATGGACTAGCGGGAAATCAAATGAGCAGTTCTTC.

The V gene is TRBV28, the J gene TRBJ1-2; the match to TRBD1 covers 10 bases. The CDR3 is 16 residues long. With V trimmed by 3 bases and J by 4 bases, 8 bases remained unmatched. Per germline, CDR1 MDHEN and CDR2 SYDVKM. The CDR3 here is CASSLAGTGATYGYTF. In DNA, the CDR3 is TGTGCCAGCAGTTTGGCCGGGACAGGGGCCACCTATGGCTACACCTTC.

The V and J genes are TRBV2 and TRBJ1-3; a possible D gene is TRBD1 (5 bases). The CDR3 covers 15 residues. V shed 1 base and J shed 3 bases, with 10 bases lying between them. Germline V gene lookup returns CDR1 SNHLY and CDR2 FYNNEI. CDR3 coding DNA: TGTGCCAGCAGTGAAGAGGGGATGGGTGGAAACACCATATATTTT. Residues: CASSEEGMGGNTIYF.

A few counts support this clone. The chain uses TRBV29-1 and TRBJ2-5, with 7 positions matching TRBD2. Germline lookup yields CDR1 SQVTM and CDR2 ANQGSEA. CDR3 size: 12 residues. V was pared by 6 bases and J by 5 bases, with 6 bases of the junction left unmatched. Here the CDR3 reads CSVAGTKETQYF. Written as DNA, the CDR3 is TGCAGCGTAGCAGGGACTAAGGAGACCCAGTACTTC.

The chain's CDR3 is CASTTGGKKLFF. The CDR3 coding sequence is TGTGCCAGTACTACAGGGGGCAAAAAACTGTTTTTT. V is TRBV28 and J is TRBJ1-4, with 9 bases fitting TRBD1. Trimming at V came to 9 bases and at J to 9 bases, leaving 5 bases not matched to a gene. This CDR3 has 12 amino acids. Germline CDR1 and CDR2: MDHEN and SYDVKM.

V usage is TRBV5-1 and J usage is TRBJ2-7, with D perhaps matching TRBD1 (6 bases). The germline CDR1 and CDR2 sequences are SGHRS and YFSETQ. The CDR3 loop spans 15 amino acids. The V and J ends lost 0 bases and 5 bases respectively, with 15 bases between them. DNA for the CDR3: TGCGCCAGCAGCTTGGAGGGGGACACCACGGACGAGCAGTACTTC. Translation: CASSLEGDTTDEQYF. The complete variable domain, with remaining parts taken from reference TRBV5-1 and TRBJ2-7, reads KAGVTQTPRYLIKTRGQQVTLSCSPISGHRSVSWYQQTPGQGLQFLFEYFSETQRNKGNFPGRFSGRQFSNSRSEMNVSTLELGDSALYLCASSLEGDTTDEQYFGPGTRLTVT.

The chain combines TRBV7-2 with TRBJ1-1; D unresolved. The germline V gene has CDR1 SGHTA and CDR2 FQGNSA. The germline V and J ends were trimmed by 4 bases and 4 bases, with 10 bases remaining between them. The CDR3 contains 13 residues. In DNA, the CDR3 is TGTGCCAGCAGCTCCCAAGGAGTCACTGAAGCTTTCTTT. Its translation is CASSSQGVTEAFF.

The genes are TRBV7-6 and TRBJ1-4; D not certain. Germline values: CDR1 SGHVS, CDR2 FNYEAQ. V lost 0 bases and J 5 bases, leaving 4 bases between the germline ends. This CDR3 has 13 amino acids. The CDR3 DNA reads as TGTGCCAGCAGCTTAGCGCGGAATGAAAAACTGTTTTTT. Translation gives CASSLARNEKLFF.

The chain uses TRBV19 and TRBJ2-1; TRBD2 agrees at 9 bases. Looked up from germline, CDR1 is LNHDA and CDR2 is SQIVND (reference sequence). V dropped 2 bases and J dropped 4; count of bases not matched to a gene: 3. There are 15 residues in the CDR3. In DNA form, the CDR3 reads TGTGCCAGTAGTATAATCCTAGCGGGGTACAATGAGCAGTTCTTC. It codes for CASSIILAGYNEQFF. Together with reference TRBV19 and TRBJ2-1, the CDR3 gives the full variable domain: DGGITQSPKYLFRKEGQNVTLSCEQNLNHDAMYWYRQDPGQGLRLIYYSQIVNDFQKGDIAEGYSVSREKKESFPLTVTSAQKNPTAFYLCASSIILAGYNEQFFGPGTRLTVL.

This chain connects TRBV11-2 to TRBJ2-5, with 8 bases aligning to TRBD1. The CDR3 spans 15 residues. V trimming: 0 bases; J trimming: 5 bases; junction bases outside the gene matches: 5. Per germline, CDR1 SGHAT and CDR2 FQNNGV. CDR3 nucleotide sequence: TGTGCCAGCAGCTTAGAGACAGGGGTCGGGGAGACCCAGTACTTC. This translates into CASSLETGVGETQYF.

This clone turned up a few times. V and J are TRBV27 and TRBJ1-3; the D is unclear. The germline V gene encodes CDR1 MNHEY and CDR2 SMNVEV (reference sequence). This CDR3 contains 17 residues. V was pared by 6 bases and J by 0 bases, with 18 bases between. This CDR3 reads CASRKRRGTTSGNTIYF. The CDR3 DNA reads TGTGCCAGCAGAAAGAGAAGAGGCACTACCTCTGGAAACACCATATATTTT.

V and J are TRBV7-9 and TRBJ1-1; D perhaps matches TRBD1 (6 bases). This CDR3 contains 12 residues. Germline-derived CDR1 and CDR2 are SEHNR and FQNEAQ (reference sequence). The V end was cut by 3 bases, the J end by 13 bases, with 15 bases between. The CDR3 sequence is CASSLDSQVGFF. Written as DNA, the CDR3 is TGTGCCAGCAGCTTGGACAGTCAGGTTGGTTTCTTT.

The rearrangement joins TRBV27 to TRBJ2-3; 9 bases fit TRBD2. The length of the CDR3 is 15 residues. Losses at the gene ends were 7 bases for V and 2 bases for J; bases not matched to a gene: 7. Germline V gene data show CDR1 as MNHEY and CDR2 as SMNVEV (reference sequence). This chain's CDR3 is CASTPSGGITDTQYF. The DNA for the CDR3 is TGTGCCAGCACCCCAAGCGGGGGGATCACAGATACGCAGTATTTT.

The V gene is TRBV10-3, the J gene TRBJ2-7; D is ambiguous. Trimming stripped 5 bases from V and 0 bases from J, with 11 bases between. The CDR3 sequence is 14 residues long. Germline assignment: CDR1 ENHRY and CDR2 SYGVKD. The CDR3 DNA reads as TGTGCCATCAGTCATTCAGGAAGCTCCTACGAGCAGTACTTC. Translating gives CAISHSGSSYEQYF.

In this sample, this clone turned up once. The chain is built from TRBV13 and TRBJ2-1; 12 positions match TRBD2. V shed 5 bases and J 4 bases; nucleotides not matched to a gene: 15. Per germline, CDR1 PRHDT and CDR2 FYEKMQ (reference sequence). The CDR3 loop spans 19 amino acids. The CDR3 sequence is CASSQLAGGSEVGYNEQFF. DNA for the CDR3: TGTGCCAGCAGCCAACTAGCGGGAGGAAGCGAGGTTGGTTACAATGAGCAGTTCTTC.

This clone was seen a handful of times. The chain combines TRBV4-1 with TRBJ1-1; no clear D gene. The CDR3 runs 14 residues. The V and J ends lost 0 bases and 4 bases respectively, with 9 bases between them. Germline-derived CDR1 and CDR2 are MGHRA and YSYEKL. As DNA, the CDR3 is TGCGCCAGCAGCCAAGACAGGCTACTCACTGAAGCTTTCTTT. Its protein is CASSQDRLLTEAFF.